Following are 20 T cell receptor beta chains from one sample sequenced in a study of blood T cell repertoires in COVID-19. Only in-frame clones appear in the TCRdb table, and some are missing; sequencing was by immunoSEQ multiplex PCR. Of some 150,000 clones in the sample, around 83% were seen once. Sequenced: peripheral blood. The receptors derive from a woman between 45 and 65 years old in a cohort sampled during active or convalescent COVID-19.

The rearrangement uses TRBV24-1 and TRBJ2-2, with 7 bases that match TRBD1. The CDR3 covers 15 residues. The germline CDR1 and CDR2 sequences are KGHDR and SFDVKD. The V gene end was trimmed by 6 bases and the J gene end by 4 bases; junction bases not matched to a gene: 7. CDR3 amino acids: CATSRDRVFTGELFF. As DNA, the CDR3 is TGTGCCACCAGTCGTGACAGGGTGTTCACCGGGGAGCTGTTTTTT.

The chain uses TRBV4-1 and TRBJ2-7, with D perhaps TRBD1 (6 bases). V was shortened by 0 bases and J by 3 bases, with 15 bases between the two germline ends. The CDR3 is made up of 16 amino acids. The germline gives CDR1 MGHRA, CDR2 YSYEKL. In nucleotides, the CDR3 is TGCGCCAGCAGCCAAGATGCAGGGGCCCTCAACTACGAGCAGTACTTC. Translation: CASSQDAGALNYEQYF.

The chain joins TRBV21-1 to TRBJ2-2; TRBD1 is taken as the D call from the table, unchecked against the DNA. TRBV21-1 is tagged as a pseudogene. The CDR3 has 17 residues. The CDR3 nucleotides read TGTGCCAGCAGCAAAGAGGAGTTAGGGGATCACACCGGGGAGCTGTTTTTT. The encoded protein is CASSKEELGDHTGELFF.

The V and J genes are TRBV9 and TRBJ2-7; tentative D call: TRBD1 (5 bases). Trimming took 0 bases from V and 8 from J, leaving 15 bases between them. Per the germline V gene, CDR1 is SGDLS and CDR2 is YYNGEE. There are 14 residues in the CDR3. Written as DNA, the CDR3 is TGTGCCAGCAGCGTAGGGCAGGGTTCGTCACAGCAGTACTTC. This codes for CASSVGQGSSQQYF.

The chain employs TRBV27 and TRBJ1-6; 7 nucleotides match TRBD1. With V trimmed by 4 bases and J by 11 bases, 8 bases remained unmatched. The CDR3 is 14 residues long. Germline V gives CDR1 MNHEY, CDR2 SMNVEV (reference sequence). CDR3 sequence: CASSSGTVATPLHF. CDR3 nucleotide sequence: TGTGCCAGCAGTTCGGGGACAGTCGCGACACCCCTCCACTTT.

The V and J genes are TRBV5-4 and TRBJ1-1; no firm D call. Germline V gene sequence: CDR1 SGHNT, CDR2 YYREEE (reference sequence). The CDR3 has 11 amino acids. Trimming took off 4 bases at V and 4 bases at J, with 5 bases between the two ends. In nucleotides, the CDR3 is TGTGCCAGCAGCAGAGCCACTGAAGCTTTCTTT. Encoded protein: CASSRATEAFF.

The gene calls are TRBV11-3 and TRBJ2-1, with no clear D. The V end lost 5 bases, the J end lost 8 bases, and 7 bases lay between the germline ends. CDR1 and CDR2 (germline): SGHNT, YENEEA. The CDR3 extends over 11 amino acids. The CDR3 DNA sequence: TGTGCCAGCAGCCACCGGGATGAGCAGTTCTTC. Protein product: CASSHRDEQFF.

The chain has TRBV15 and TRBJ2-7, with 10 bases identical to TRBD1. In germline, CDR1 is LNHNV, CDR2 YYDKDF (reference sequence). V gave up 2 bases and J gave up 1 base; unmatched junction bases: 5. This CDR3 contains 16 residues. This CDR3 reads CATSRPGQGSSYEQYF. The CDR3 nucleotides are TGTGCCACCAGCAGACCGGGACAGGGGAGTTCCTACGAGCAGTACTTC. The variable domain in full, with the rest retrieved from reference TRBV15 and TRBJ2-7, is DAMVIQNPRYQVTQFGKPVTLSCSQTLNHNVMYWYQQKSSQAPKLLFHYYDKDFNNEADTPDNFQSRRPNTSFCFLDIRSPGLGDTAMYLCATSRPGQGSSYEQYFGPGTRLTVT.

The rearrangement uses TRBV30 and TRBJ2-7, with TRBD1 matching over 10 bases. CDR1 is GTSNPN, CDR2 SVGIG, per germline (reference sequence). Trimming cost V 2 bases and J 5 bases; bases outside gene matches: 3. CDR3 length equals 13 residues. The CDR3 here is CAWSPGTGDEQYF. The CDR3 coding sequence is TGTGCCTGGAGTCCCGGGACAGGGGACGAGCAGTACTTC.

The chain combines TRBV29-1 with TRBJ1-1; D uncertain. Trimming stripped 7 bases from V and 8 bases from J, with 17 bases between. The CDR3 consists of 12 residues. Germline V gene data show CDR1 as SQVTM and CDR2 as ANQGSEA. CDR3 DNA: TGCAGCGCCAACGGGTCGAGCGACGAAGCTTTCTTT. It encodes CSANGSSDEAFF.

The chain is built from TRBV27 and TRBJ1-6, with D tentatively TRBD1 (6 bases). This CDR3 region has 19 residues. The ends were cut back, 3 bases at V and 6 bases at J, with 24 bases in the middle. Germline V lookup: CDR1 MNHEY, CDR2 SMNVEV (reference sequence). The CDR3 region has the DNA TGTGCCAGCAGTTTTTTTCCTTCGGACAGCCTAACCCCTAATTCACCCCTCCACTTT. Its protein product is CASSFFPSDSLTPNSPLHF.

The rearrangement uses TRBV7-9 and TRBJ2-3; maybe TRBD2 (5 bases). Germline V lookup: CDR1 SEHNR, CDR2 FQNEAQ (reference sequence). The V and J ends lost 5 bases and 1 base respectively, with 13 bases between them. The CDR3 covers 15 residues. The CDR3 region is CASSASRRGTDTQYF. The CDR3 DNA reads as TGTGCCAGCAGCGCGTCTAGGCGGGGCACAGATACGCAGTATTTT.

The DNA of the CDR3 is TGCGCCAGCAGTCCACGGGGAACGGGGACTGAAGCTTTCTTT. It codes for CASSPRGTGTEAFF. The V and J genes are TRBV10-2 and TRBJ1-1; D gene uncertain. This CDR3 contains 14 residues. Per the germline V gene, CDR1 is WSHSY and CDR2 is SAAADI. V was pared by 5 bases and J by 5 bases, with 15 bases between.

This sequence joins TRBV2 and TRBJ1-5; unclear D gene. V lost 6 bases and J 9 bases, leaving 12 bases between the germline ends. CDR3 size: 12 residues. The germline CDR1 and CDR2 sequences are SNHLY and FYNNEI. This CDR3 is CASSAHPGPQHF. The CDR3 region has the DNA TGTGCCAGCAGCGCTCACCCCGGGCCCCAGCATTTT. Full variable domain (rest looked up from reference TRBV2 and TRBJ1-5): EPEVTQTPSHQVTQMGQEVILRCVPISNHLYFYWYRQILGQKVEFLVSFYNNEISEKSEIFDDQFSVERPDGSNFTLKIRSTKLEDSAMYFCASSAHPGPQHFGDGTRLSIL.

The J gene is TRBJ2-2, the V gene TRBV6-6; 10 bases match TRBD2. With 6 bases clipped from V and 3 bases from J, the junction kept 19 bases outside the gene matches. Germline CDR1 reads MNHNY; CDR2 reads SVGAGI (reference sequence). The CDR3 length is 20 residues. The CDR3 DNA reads TGTGCCAGCAGCTTCCTAGGGGCTAGCGGGGGAATGTGGTACACCGGGGAGCTGTTTTTT. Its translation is CASSFLGASGGMWYTGELFF.

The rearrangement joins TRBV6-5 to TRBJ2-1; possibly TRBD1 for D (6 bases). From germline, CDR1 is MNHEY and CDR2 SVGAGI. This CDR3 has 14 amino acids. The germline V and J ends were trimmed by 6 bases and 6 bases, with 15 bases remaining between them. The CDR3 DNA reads TGTGCCAGCAGCAGGCCCGACAGGAGCAATGAGCAGTTCTTC. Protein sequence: CASSRPDRSNEQFF.

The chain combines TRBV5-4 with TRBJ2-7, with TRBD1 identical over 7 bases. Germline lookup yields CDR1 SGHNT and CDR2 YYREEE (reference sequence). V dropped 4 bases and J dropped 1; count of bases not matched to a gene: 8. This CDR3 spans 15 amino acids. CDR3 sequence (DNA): TGTGCCAGCAGCCTCGGACAGGATGTATCCTACGAGCAGTACTTC. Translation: CASSLGQDVSYEQYF.

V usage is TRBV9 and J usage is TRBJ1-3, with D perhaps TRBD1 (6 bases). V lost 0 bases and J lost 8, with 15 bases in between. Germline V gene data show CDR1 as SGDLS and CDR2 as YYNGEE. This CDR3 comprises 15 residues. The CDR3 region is CASSVGGGAGDTIYF. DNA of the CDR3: TGTGCCAGCAGCGTAGGCGGGGGGGCAGGGGACACCATATATTTT.

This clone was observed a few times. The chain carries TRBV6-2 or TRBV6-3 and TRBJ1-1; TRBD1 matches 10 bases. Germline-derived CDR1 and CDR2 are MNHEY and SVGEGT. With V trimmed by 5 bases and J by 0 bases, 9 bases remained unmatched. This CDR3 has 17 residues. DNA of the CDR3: TGTGCCAGCAGTGGGGACAGGGGAAACATCATGAACACTGAAGCTTTCTTT. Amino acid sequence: CASSGDRGNIMNTEAFF.

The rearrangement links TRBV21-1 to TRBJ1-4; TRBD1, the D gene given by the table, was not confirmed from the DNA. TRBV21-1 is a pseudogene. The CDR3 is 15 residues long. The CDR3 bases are TGTGCCAGCAGCAAAGCGATGAAAGACAGGGTAAAACTGTTTTTT. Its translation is CASSKAMKDRVKLFF.